A single sample gave rise to the 4 T cell receptor beta chains below, sequenced in a study of blood T cell repertoires in COVID-19. Repertoires were generated with immunoSEQ multiplex PCR, while TCRdb's copy carries only in-frame clones and drops some. Here the sample spans about 72,000 clones, roughly 88% being singletons. Specimen: peripheral blood. These TCRs come from a man aged 50 or older with acute or convalescent COVID-19.

The chain joins TRBV10-3 to TRBJ1-3, with TRBD1 matching over 8 bases. The CDR3 covers 15 residues. V lost 6 bases to trimming and J lost 0 bases; unmatched junction nucleotides: 4. Germline values: CDR1 ENHRY, CDR2 SYGVKD. CDR3 sequence (DNA): TGTGCCATCAGCCTACAGGGGGGCTCTGGAAACACCATATATTTT. Its protein product is CAISLQGGSGNTIYF.

The V and J genes are TRBV25-1 and TRBJ1-4; no firm D call. This CDR3 region has 15 residues. V was trimmed by 1 base and J by 1 base, leaving 7 bases between them. Germline V gene lookup returns CDR1 MGHDK and CDR2 SYGVNS. CDR3 in amino acids: CASSEWSGTNEKLFF. The CDR3 DNA sequence: TGTGCCAGCAGTGAATGGTCAGGAACTAATGAAAAACTGTTTTTT.

The chain is built from TRBV28 and TRBJ1-6; 9 positions match TRBD1. The germline gives CDR1 MDHEN, CDR2 SYDVKM. This CDR3 is built from 17 residues. V lost 5 bases and J lost 4; bases outside the gene matches: 9. The CDR3 DNA reads as TGTGCCAGCAGTGTCAAACAGGGGGCCCTTTATAATTCACCCCTCCACTTT. Its translation is CASSVKQGALYNSPLHF.

V gene TRBV7-9 combines with J gene TRBJ2-7; D gene ambiguous. CDR3 length equals 11 residues. V was pared by 1 base and J by 10 bases, with 8 bases between. The V gene's germline CDR1 is SEHNR and CDR2 FQNEAQ (reference sequence). DNA of the CDR3: TGTGCCAGCAGCTTAGAAACTTTTCAGTACTTC. Translating gives CASSLETFQYF.